This is a list of T cell receptor beta chains from one sample in a study of blood T cell repertoires in COVID-19. Sequencing used immunoSEQ multiplex PCR; TCRdb keeps in-frame clones, though not all of them. The table shows roughly 250,000 clones, with approximately 86% occurring only once. Specimen: PBMCs or T cells enriched from blood (not recorded which). These receptors all stem from a woman in her fifties or sixties who had recovered from COVID-19. Each CDR3 is given with its conserved first and last residue. A D gene is named only where the DNA matches it firmly. The size entry is marked missing in some rows and otherwise reads once, few, many or a size class.

J: TRBJ2-1
size: -
V: TRBV7-9
D: TRBD2
DNA: TGTGCCAGCAGCTTGACTAGCGGGAGAAATGAGCAGTTCTTC
CDR3: CASSLTSGRNEQFF

J: TRBJ2-2
size: -
V: TRBV5-1
D: TRBD1
DNA: TGCGCCAGCAGCTTGGTACAGGGGATAGCCGGGGAGCTGTTTTTT
CDR3: CASSLVQGIAGELFF

J: TRBJ1-1
size: few
V: TRBV28
D: -
DNA: TGTGCCAGCAGCTCAGGACAGTACATGAACACTGAAGCTTTCTTT
CDR3: CASSSGQYMNTEAFF

J: TRBJ1-6
size: -
V: TRBV7-9
D: -
DNA: TGTGCCAGCAGCAGAGACAGCTCCTATAATTCACCCCTCCACTTT
CDR3: CASSRDSSYNSPLHF

J: TRBJ2-3
size: -
V: TRBV5-6
D: TRBD1
DNA: TGTGCCAGCAGCTTGGGACAGGGGGCGAGCACAGATACGCAGTATTTT
CDR3: CASSLGQGASTDTQYF

J: TRBJ2-7
size: -
V: TRBV6-1
D: TRBD2
DNA: TGTGCCAGCAGTGAAGATACCGGGACTAGTTCCTACGAGCAGTACTTC
CDR3: CASSEDTGTSSYEQYF

J: TRBJ2-1
size: once
V: TRBV3-1/TRBV3-2
D: -
DNA: TGTGCCAGCAGCCAAGTAGTCAATGAGCAGTTCTTC
CDR3: CASSQVVNEQFF

J: TRBJ1-1
size: -
V: TRBV9
D: TRBD1
DNA: TGTGCCAGCAGCGTGATAGACAGGGCAACTGAAGCTTTCTTT
CDR3: CASSVIDRATEAFF

J: TRBJ2-1
size: -
V: TRBV9
D: TRBD1
DNA: TGTGCCAGCAGCGCGAGGACAGGGCAGGATGAGCAGTTCTTC
CDR3: CASSARTGQDEQFF

J: TRBJ1-2
size: few
V: TRBV3-1/TRBV3-2
D: -
DNA: TGTGCCAGCAGCCAATGGCACGGCGTGGAGCGGGGCTACACCTTC
CDR3: CASSQWHGVERGYTF

J: TRBJ2-5
size: -
V: TRBV7-9
D: -
DNA: TGTGCCAGCAGCTTAGTTTTGGGAGGCCAAGAGACCCAGTACTTC
CDR3: CASSLVLGGQETQYF

J: TRBJ2-7
size: few
V: TRBV18
D: TRBD2
DNA: TGTGCCAGCTCACCCTATGTAGCGGGAGGGCTCTACGAGCAGTACTTC
CDR3: CASSPYVAGGLYEQYF

J: TRBJ1-2
size: -
V: TRBV28
D: -
DNA: TGTGCCAGCAGTTATGACACGCTTGGCTACACCTTC
CDR3: CASSYDTLGYTF

J: TRBJ1-5
size: -
V: TRBV7-9
D: -
DNA: TGTGCCAGCAGCTTAGACAGGGGCAATCAGCCCCAGCATTTT
CDR3: CASSLDRGNQPQHF

J: TRBJ2-2
size: -
V: TRBV4-2
D: -
DNA: TGTGCCAGCAGCCAAGTTCCCCAGGGAGGAGACACCGGGGAGCTGTTTTTT
CDR3: CASSQVPQGGDTGELFF

J: TRBJ2-3
size: -
V: TRBV6-5
D: TRBD1
DNA: TGTGCCAGCAGTTACGCCGGGACAGGATCTATGGATACGCAGTATTTT
CDR3: CASSYAGTGSMDTQYF

J: TRBJ2-7
size: -
V: TRBV9
D: TRBD2
DNA: TGTGCCAGCAGCCCGGGACTAGCGGGAGGTTCCTACGAGCAGTACTTC
CDR3: CASSPGLAGGSYEQYF

J: TRBJ2-2
size: few
V: TRBV9
D: -
DNA: TGTGCCAGCAGCGTAGCTGCCGGCACCGGGGAGCTGTTTTTT
CDR3: CASSVAAGTGELFF

J: TRBJ2-2
size: many
V: TRBV7-9
D: TRBD1
DNA: TGTGCCAGCAGACAGGGGGCAGGCACCGGGGAGCTGTTTTTT
CDR3: CASRQGAGTGELFF

J: TRBJ1-6
size: -
V: TRBV28
D: -
DNA: TGTGCCAGCAGTTTATCTAGGGGCAATTCACCCCTCCACTTT
CDR3: CASSLSRGNSPLHF

J: TRBJ1-6
size: -
V: TRBV19
D: -
DNA: TGTGCCAGTAGCCCCTTGGGGGGAAATAATTCACCCCTCCACTTT
CDR3: CASSPLGGNNSPLHF

J: TRBJ2-1
size: -
V: TRBV19
D: -
DNA: TGTGCCAGTGTTTTAGGGGTAGGGTACAATGAGCAGTTCTTC
CDR3: CASVLGVGYNEQFF

J: TRBJ2-1
size: once
V: TRBV30
D: TRBD2
DNA: TGTGCCTGGAGTGGCGGGAGGGTCTACAATGAGCAGTTCTTC
CDR3: CAWSGGRVYNEQFF

J: TRBJ1-1
size: few
V: TRBV5-6
D: -
DNA: TGTGCCAGCAGCTTACAGACACGGGGGACTGAAGCTTTCTTT
CDR3: CASSLQTRGTEAFF

J: TRBJ2-3
size: -
V: TRBV3-1/TRBV3-2
D: TRBD2
DNA: TGTGCCAGCAGCCCCGCGCGACGTGCGCTAGCGGGAGGTACGCAGTATTTT
CDR3: CASSPARRALAGGTQYF

J: TRBJ2-7
size: few
V: TRBV4-1
D: -
DNA: TGCGCCAGCAGCCAAGATCTAAGCGGGCTCACCTACGAGCAGTACTTC
CDR3: CASSQDLSGLTYEQYF

J: TRBJ1-2
size: -
V: TRBV27
D: TRBD1
DNA: TGTGCCAGCAGTTTAAGGGACAGAGGGACCTATGGCTACACCTTC
CDR3: CASSLRDRGTYGYTF

J: TRBJ2-3
size: -
V: TRBV5-1
D: -
DNA: TGCGCCAGCAGCAACACAGGGATCGGCACAGATACGCAGTATTTT
CDR3: CASSNTGIGTDTQYF

J: TRBJ2-3
size: -
V: TRBV6-1
D: -
DNA: TGTGCCAGCAGTGATTACTTGGGGGGAGGACACACAGATACGCAGTATTTT
CDR3: CASSDYLGGGHTDTQYF

J: TRBJ1-2
size: once
V: TRBV2
D: TRBD1
DNA: TGTGCCAGCAGTGACCTTCTGACAGGGAACTATGGCTACACCTTC
CDR3: CASSDLLTGNYGYTF